The T cell receptor (beta chain) described here comes from a study of T cells in Graves' hyperthyroidism and ophthalmopathy. The V gene lost 2 bases and the J gene lost 3 bases, with 9 bases spanning the gap. Germline loops: CDR1 SGHTA, CDR2 FQGNSA. The CDR3 contains 14 residues. Ophthalmopathy cases met thresholds of Clinical Activity Score at least 3, NOSPECS grade at least 4 and duration under 3 months. Thyroid ultrasound and orbital computed tomography, with clinical symptoms and serum thyroxine and TRAb, informed diagnoses. RNA transcripts were the template for amplifying TCR beta CDR3 regions. A set of HTBI primers served as the primers for a first-round RT-PCR of the TCR CDR3. MiXCR, applied by TCRdb to the multiplex PCR reads, yields one record per CDR3 protein. The sample lists more than 500,000 distinct CDR3 sequences, 16% seen once, with approximately 30% in the top ten.

The TCR originated in a woman in her thirties with Graves' ophthalmopathy. Sequencing input: blood. The V call is TRBV7-2, the J call TRBJ2-3, with D unresolved. The CDR3 loop is CASSLLGLTDTQYF. In DNA form, the CDR3 reads TGTGCCAGCAGCTTACTGGGATTGACAGATACGCAGTATTTT.